Shown below are 25 T cell receptor beta chains from a single sample sequenced in a study of vaccination and CD4 T cells after COVID-19. Once obtained from cultured CD4+ T cells, the DNA was sequenced using the Oncomine TCR Beta short-read assay. TCRdb reprocessed the PCR reads via MiXCR and lists one record per CDR3 protein. Of 20,000 or so distinct CDR3 sequences detected, more than 20% appear once; the ten largest clones hold roughly 10%. No antigen is known for these receptors. Noted treatment: approximately nine-day PBMC culture with coronavirus spike peptide pools or control peptides (ViraFEST assay). The sample was cultured CD4+ T cells from blood. These TCRs come from a human donor with COVID-19.

This clonotype was detected a few times. This chain joins TRBV12-3 or TRBV12-4 and TRBJ1-1; TRBD1 might be the D (5 bases). Trimming removed 4 bases from V and 1 base from J, with 19 bases in between. The CDR3 contains 17 residues. The CDR3 DNA reads as TGTGCCAGCAGTTCACCAATGCGGGGGGTGAGGAACACTGAAGCTTTCTTT. Protein: CASSSPMRGVRNTEAFF.

This clonotype was seen only a few times. V and J are TRBV2 and TRBJ1-6; 7 nucleotides match TRBD1. CDR1 is SNHLY, CDR2 FYNNEI, per germline. The CDR3 contains 15 residues. V lost 6 bases and J lost 13; bases outside the gene matches: 15. The CDR3 here is CASRASPGARGPLHF. Here the CDR3 DNA reads TGTGCCAGCAGGGCTTCTCCAGGGGCCAGGGGGCCCCTCCACTTT.

The genes are TRBV10-3 and TRBJ2-4; TRBD1 matches 9 bases. The J segment lost 0 bases and the V segment lost 0 bases, leaving 9 bases of the junction unmatched. Germline V CDR1 and CDR2: ENHRY, SYGVKD. The CDR3 spans 19 residues. The CDR3 nucleotides are TGTGCCATCAGTGAGTCTTGGACAGGGGAGGAACTAGCCAAAAACATTCAGTACTTC. Protein product: CAISESWTGEELAKNIQYF.

The table lists this clonotype with a few counts. One junction end disagrees with the germline gene, perhaps due to a read error. This chain joins TRBV7-6 and TRBJ2-1; 8 bases match TRBD1. Germline CDR1 and CDR2: SGHVS and FNYEAQ. This CDR3 spans 16 amino acids. The CDR3 loop is CASSWERQGNYNEQFF. CDR3 bases: TGTGCTAGCAGCTGGGAACGACAGGGGAACTACAATGAGCAGTTCTTC.

The chain joins TRBV7-6 to TRBJ1-1; no clear D gene. Germline assignment: CDR1 SGHVS and CDR2 FNYEAQ. The CDR3 spans 13 residues. V lost 2 bases and J lost 7, with 11 bases in between. In nucleotides, the CDR3 is TGTGCCAGCAGCTTAAACGGACCAAATGAAGCTTTCTTT. Protein sequence: CASSLNGPNEAFF.

The V call is TRBV5-1, the J call TRBJ2-3; 8 bases agree with TRBD2. V shed 4 bases, J shed 2 bases, and the junction held 12 bases outside the gene matches. The CDR3 is 17 amino acids. Germline CDR1 SGHRS, CDR2 YFSETQ. The CDR3 loop is CASSPRGSGGHTDTQYF. For the CDR3, the DNA is TGCGCCAGCAGCCCCCGGGGAAGCGGGGGACACACAGATACGCAGTATTTT.

The chain recombines TRBV27 with TRBJ1-5; D is perhaps TRBD1 (5 bases). Trimming left V 8 bases short and J 4 bases short, with 12 bases between. The CDR3 sequence is 13 residues long. Germline values: CDR1 MNHEY, CDR2 SMNVEV (reference sequence). The CDR3 loop reads CASRRGGNQPQHF. CDR3 sequence (DNA): TGTGCCAGCCGAAGGGGCGGGAATCAGCCCCAGCATTTT.

This clonotype was detected only a few times. The gene calls are TRBV28 and TRBJ2-2; a weak D match, TRBD2 (7 bases). The CDR3 sequence is 15 residues long. Germline V gives CDR1 MDHEN, CDR2 SYDVKM. The V end lost 2 bases, the J end lost 3 bases, and 10 bases lay between the germline ends. The CDR3 here is CASSLGGADTGELFF. CDR3 sequence (DNA): TGTGCCAGCAGTTTAGGGGGGGCCGACACCGGGGAGCTGTTTTTT.

This clonotype was recorded a few times. J is TRBJ2-5 and V is TRBV6-5; TRBD1 or TRBD2 may be the D gene (7 bases each). V was pared by 0 bases and J by 3 bases, with 11 bases between. From germline, CDR1 is MNHEY and CDR2 SVGAGI. This CDR3 has 15 amino acids. In nucleotides, the CDR3 is TGTGCCAGCAGTTACTCGACAGGGAGGGAAGAGACCCAGTACTTC. The encoded protein is CASSYSTGREETQYF.

This clonotype has only a few counts. The V and J genes are TRBV2 and TRBJ2-7, with D perhaps assigned TRBD1 or TRBD2 (6 bases each). CDR1 SNHLY and CDR2 FYNNEI come from the germline V gene. V gave up 2 bases and J gave up 6 bases, with 17 bases separating them. CDR3 length: 15 residues. The CDR3: CASSEYVGGRLEQYF. DNA for the CDR3: TGTGCCAGCAGTGAATACGTGGGGGGCAGGCTCGAGCAGTACTTC. Complete variable domain (other parts from reference TRBV2 and TRBJ2-7): EPEVTQTPSHQVTQMGQEVILRCVPISNHLYFYWYRQILGQKVEFLVSFYNNEISEKSEIFDDQFSVERPDGSNFTLKIRSTKLEDSAMYFCASSEYVGGRLEQYFGPGTRLTVT.

The V call is TRBV12-3 or TRBV12-4, the J call TRBJ2-1; 9 bases agree with TRBD1. V gave up 5 bases and J gave up 6 bases; unmatched junction bases: 5. The length of the CDR3 is 14 residues. The CDR3 sequence is CASSGRDRVNEQFF. CDR3 nucleotides: TGTGCCAGCAGTGGCCGGGACAGGGTCAATGAGCAGTTCTTC.

This clonotype occurred a few times. A junction end diverges from the germline sequence, so it may reflect a read error. V gene TRBV7-7 combines with J gene TRBJ1-5; D unresolved. Germline V gene sequence: CDR1 SSHAT, CDR2 FNYEAQ (reference sequence). The CDR3 consists of 13 residues. The CDR3 loop is CASSAGIHQPQHF. The CDR3 DNA reads TGTGCTAGCAGCGCGGGAATCCATCAGCCCCAGCATTTT.

The rearrangement uses TRBV7-8 and TRBJ2-2, with a weak D call TRBD1 (6 bases). Deletions cut 4 bases from V and 7 bases from J, with 16 bases between. The CDR3 is 15 amino acids. Germline CDR1 SGHVS, CDR2 FQNEAQ. The CDR3 DNA reads as TGTGCCAGCAGCTCACAGGGTAACGCGCGCGGGGAGCTGTTTTTT. It is translated as CASSSQGNARGELFF.

This chain joins TRBV6-1 and TRBJ1-1; 9 nucleotides agree with TRBD1. CDR3 size: 14 residues. Germline V gene sequence: CDR1 MNHNS, CDR2 SASEGT. Trimming cost V 8 bases and J 4 bases; bases outside gene matches: 8. CDR3 residues: CASQGRTGATEAFF. DNA for the CDR3: TGTGCCAGCCAGGGCCGGACAGGGGCCACTGAAGCTTTCTTT.

A few counts support this clonotype. The chain uses TRBV7-2 and TRBJ2-3, with 8 positions matching TRBD2. The CDR3 is 15 amino acids. Germline CDR1 and CDR2: SGHTA and FQGNSA. J was trimmed by 1 base and V by 3 bases; bases with no gene match: 3. The CDR3 sequence is CASSLAGGRTDTQYF. The CDR3 nucleotides read TGTGCCAGCAGCTTGGCGGGGGGTCGCACAGATACGCAGTATTTT.

By share, this clonotype counts as medium-sized. The chain combines TRBV15 with TRBJ2-3; no reliable D call. CDR3 size: 14 residues. V dropped 4 bases and J dropped 4 bases, with 12 bases sitting between them. Germline V gene data show CDR1 as LNHNV and CDR2 as YYDKDF (reference sequence). The CDR3 coding sequence is TGTGCCACCAGCAACGTCAATGGGGCAGATACGCAGTATTTT. Amino acids: CATSNVNGADTQYF.

The rearrangement links TRBV5-5 to TRBJ1-1; D not resolved. The V and J ends lost 0 bases and 0 bases respectively, with 12 bases between them. Germline V lookup: CDR1 SGHKS, CDR2 YYEKEE (reference sequence). The CDR3 loop spans 16 amino acids. CDR3 bases: TGTGCCAGCAGCTTGGGCCCCAATTTAATGAACACTGAAGCTTTCTTT. The encoded protein is CASSLGPNLMNTEAFF. The full variable domain, with the rest looked up from reference TRBV5-5 and TRBJ1-1, is DAGVTQSPTHLIKTRGQQVTLRCSPISGHKSVSWYQQVLGQGPQFIFQYYEKEERGRGNFPDRFSARQFPNYSSELNVNALLLGDSALYLCASSLGPNLMNTEAFFGQGTRLTVV.

The chain links TRBV11-2 to TRBJ2-7, with TRBD1 as a possible D gene (6 bases). The V and J ends lost 1 base and 2 bases respectively, with 9 bases between them. The germline gives CDR1 SGHAT, CDR2 FQNNGV. The length of the CDR3 is 14 residues. The CDR3 sequence: CASSLGQAAYEQYF. CDR3 DNA sequence: TGTGCCAGCAGCTTAGGACAGGCCGCCTACGAGCAGTACTTC.

This clonotype is categorized as medium-sized. The chain combines TRBV30 with TRBJ1-5; the D gene is possibly TRBD1 (6 bases). The germline gives CDR1 GTSNPN, CDR2 SVGIG (reference sequence). V was cut by 0 bases and J by 2 bases, with 14 bases left in between. The CDR3 runs 16 residues. The CDR3 DNA follows: TGTGCCTGGAGTGTACGCAGGGGAGGGGGCAATCAGCCCCAGCATTTT. It codes for CAWSVRRGGGNQPQHF.

By share, this clonotype ranks as medium-sized. The chain couples TRBV6-1 to TRBJ1-2; D uncertain. Trimming cost V 6 bases and J 8 bases, with 19 bases left between them. This CDR3 has 14 amino acids. Germline V gene data show CDR1 as MNHNS and CDR2 as SASEGT. The CDR3 protein is CASSRLRQTGGYTF. CDR3 in DNA: TGTGCCAGCAGCCGCCTTCGGCAGACTGGGGGCTACACCTTC.

The chain has TRBV19 and TRBJ1-2; D ambiguous. With 1 base removed from V and 1 base from J, the gap between germline ends came to 7 bases. From germline, CDR1 is LNHDA and CDR2 SQIVND (reference sequence). This CDR3 comprises 14 residues. The CDR3 protein is CASSIGTVNYGYTF. DNA of the CDR3: TGTGCCAGTAGTATAGGGACGGTTAACTATGGCTACACCTTC.

This chain joins TRBV29-1 and TRBJ2-3; 10 positions match TRBD2. The junction had 15 bases not matched to a gene; V was cut back by 0 bases and J by 0 bases. Germline CDR1 reads SQVTM; CDR2 reads ANQGSEA. The CDR3 covers 20 residues. For the CDR3, the DNA is TGCAGCGTTGAAGATCAGGGTAGCGGGGGGTCGAGACTTAGCACAGATACGCAGTATTTT. This gives the protein CSVEDQGSGGSRLSTDTQYF.

The chain combines TRBV9 with TRBJ1-2, with 8 positions matching TRBD1. There are 14 residues in the CDR3. The trim removed 3 bases at V and 4 bases at J, leaving 5 bases unmatched. In germline, CDR1 is SGDLS, CDR2 YYNGEE. This chain's CDR3 is CASSDRQGPYGYTF. The CDR3 DNA follows: TGTGCCAGCAGCGATCGACAGGGGCCCTATGGCTACACCTTC.

J is TRBJ1-2 and V is TRBV5-1; no firm D call. The CDR3 runs 14 residues. V lost 0 bases and J 3 bases, leaving 9 bases between the germline ends. Germline CDR1 is SGHRS and CDR2 is YFSETQ. CDR3 loop: CASSLVEGDYGYTF. Here the CDR3 DNA reads TGCGCCAGCAGCTTGGTAGAGGGCGACTATGGCTACACCTTC.

V gene TRBV7-4 combines with J gene TRBJ1-4; D is ambiguous. Germline lookup yields CDR1 SGHVT and CDR2 SQSDAQ. The V end was cut by 5 bases, the J end by 2 bases, with 15 bases between. The CDR3 loop spans 16 amino acids. The CDR3 is CASSPGTYGTNEKLFF. For the CDR3, the DNA is TGTGCCAGCAGCCCTGGCACATATGGGACTAATGAAAAACTGTTTTTT.